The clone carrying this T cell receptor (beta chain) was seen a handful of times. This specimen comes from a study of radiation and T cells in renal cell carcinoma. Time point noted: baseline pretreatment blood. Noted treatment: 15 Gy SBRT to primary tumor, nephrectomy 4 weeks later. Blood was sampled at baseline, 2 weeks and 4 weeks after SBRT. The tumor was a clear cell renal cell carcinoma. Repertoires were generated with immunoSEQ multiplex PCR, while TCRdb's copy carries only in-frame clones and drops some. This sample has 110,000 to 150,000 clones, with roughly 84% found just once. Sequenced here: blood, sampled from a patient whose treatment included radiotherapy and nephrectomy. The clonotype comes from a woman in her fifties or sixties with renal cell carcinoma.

CDR3 loop: CSVPHLNTEAFF. The CDR3 DNA reads TGCAGCGTTCCACACCTGAACACTGAAGCTTTCTTT. The chain carries TRBV29-1 and TRBJ1-1; the D is unclear. Germline V CDR1 and CDR2: SQVTM, ANQGSEA. The CDR3 length is 12 residues. The V end lost 5 bases, the J end lost 0 bases, and 7 bases lay between the germline ends.